These 8 T cell receptor beta chains were sequenced from one sample in a study of shared clonotypes between healthy human individuals (dated by TCRdb to the early 2020s). CD8 naive samples were CD45RO-negative cells positively selected for CCR7, giving a CD45RA+CCR7+ population that excluded TemRA cells. The method was the immunoSEQ multiplex PCR assay. In TCRdb, the immuneACCESS table is reduced to in-frame sequences with V and J assigned. These tables do not hold every clone; where another copy was compared, an unresolved V gene accounts for under half, and the others remain unexplained. Within this sample are around 1,900,000 clones, with around 93% of them counted one time only. Around 1.8% of the sample rests with the top ten. The specimen sequenced was naive CD8+ T cells from PBMCs. The intended sense of this specimen's cell subset or site label: CD45RA+CCR7+. The receptors come from a man aged 18 to 29 in good health. Some clones in this sample may be carry-over from other donors' samples.

This sequence joins TRBV27 and TRBJ2-1; TRBD2 matches 7 bases. CDR1 and CDR2 (germline): MNHEY, SMNVEV (reference sequence). The CDR3 is 15 residues long. The V gene end was trimmed by 6 bases and the J gene end by 9 bases; junction bases not matched to a gene: 14. Here the CDR3 DNA reads TGTGCCAGCAGCCCCCTGGGAGGGTCGGGTCTTGAGCAGTTCTTC. It yields the protein CASSPLGGSGLEQFF.

The chain links TRBV29-1 to TRBJ2-1; D uncertain. The CDR3 loop spans 16 amino acids. Germline lookup yields CDR1 SQVTM and CDR2 ANQGSEA. V lost 4 bases and J 6 bases, leaving 22 bases between the germline ends. CDR3 residues: CSVGTPGAYLRNEQFF. The CDR3 DNA reads as TGCAGCGTTGGAACGCCCGGTGCGTATCTGCGCAATGAGCAGTTCTTC.

The gene calls are TRBV13 and TRBJ1-4, with 9 bases aligning to TRBD1. The germline V gene encodes CDR1 PRHDT and CDR2 FYEKMQ (reference sequence). The CDR3 is made up of 13 amino acids. The V segment lost 3 bases and the J segment 8 bases; nucleotides outside the gene matches: 1. The CDR3 DNA follows: TGTGCCAGCAGCTTCGACAGGGGGGAAAAACTGTTTTTT. Translating gives CASSFDRGEKLFF.

V gene TRBV7-8 combines with J gene TRBJ1-2, with TRBD1 matching 7 bases. CDR1 is SGHVS, CDR2 FQNEAQ, per germline. The CDR3 is made up of 14 amino acids. After removal of 4 bases from V and 12 bases from J, the junction contained 14 bases not matched to a gene. CDR3 sequence reads: CASSSTLAGQPHTF. CDR3 nucleotides: TGTGCCAGCAGCTCTACACTAGCGGGACAGCCACACACCTTC.

The gene calls are TRBV7-9 and TRBJ1-4; weak D call: TRBD1 (6 bases). The CDR3 runs 15 residues. The V end lost 6 bases, the J end lost 6 bases, and 17 bases lay between the germline ends. Germline CDR1 and CDR2: SEHNR and FQNEAQ (reference sequence). In DNA form, the CDR3 reads TGTGCCAGCAGTGGTAGGCAGGGGACGGATGAAAAACTGTTTTTT. This gives the protein CASSGRQGTDEKLFF. Full variable domain (remainder filled in from reference TRBV7-9 and TRBJ1-4): DTGVSQNPRHKITKRGQNVTFRCDPISEHNRLYWYRQTLGQGPEFLTYFQNEAQLEKSRLLSDRFSAERPKGSFSTLEIQRTEQGDSAMYLCASSGRQGTDEKLFFGSGTQLSVL.

V is TRBV5-5 and J is TRBJ1-5; possibly TRBD1 for D (6 bases). CDR1 and CDR2 from the germline V gene are SGHKS and YYEKEE (reference sequence). V was clipped by 1 base and J by 1 base, with 9 bases between them. This CDR3 has 15 amino acids. The CDR3 is CASSLRGASNQPQHF. Here the CDR3 DNA reads TGTGCCAGCAGCTTGCGGGGGGCAAGCAATCAGCCCCAGCATTTT.

The gene calls are TRBV6-5 and TRBJ2-1, with D possibly being TRBD1 (6 bases). Trimming cost V 0 bases and J 3 bases, with 12 bases left between them. Looked up from germline, CDR1 is MNHEY and CDR2 is SVGAGI. The CDR3 is 16 amino acids. Written as DNA, the CDR3 is TGTGCCAGCAGTTACTCGATACAGGGTGGCTACAATGAGCAGTTCTTC. This translates into CASSYSIQGGYNEQFF.

Worth noting for this clone: Within the sample, other DNA sequences also encode this same CDR3. V is TRBV6-5 and J is TRBJ1-2; D remains ambiguous. This CDR3 is built from 12 residues. Trimming shortened V by 0 bases and J by 7 bases, and 6 bases separated the two germline ends. CDR1 and CDR2 from the germline V gene are MNHEY and SVGAGI. The CDR3 sequence: CASSYSGGGYTF. For the CDR3, the DNA is TGTGCCAGCAGTTACTCGGGTGGTGGCTACACCTTC.